The clone carrying this T cell receptor (beta chain) was observed a handful of times. Antigen: not known. The data belong to a study of blood T cells in healthy people across ages. Study-level points and caveats: Significant beta diversity loss was already apparent by age approximately 36, declining roughly linearly.

A second PCR, run for about 7 to 11 cycles, used a sample-barcoded 5' primer plus a J-beta primer mix. TCRdb re-called the 5' RACE reads with MiXCR, one entry per CDR3 protein. The repertoire holds roughly 790,000 distinct CDR3 sequences, with approximately 43% as singletons. The sample, about 9.7 milliliters of peripheral blood, was drawn from each donor. The CDR3 length is 16 residues. The germline V and J ends were trimmed by 0 bases and 6 bases, with 12 bases remaining between them. Germline CDR1 and CDR2: LGHNA and YNFKEQ. The source of this sequence is an older woman in good health. This chain uses TRBV4-2 with TRBJ1-6; D is unresolved. Material for sequencing was blood. This chain's CDR3 is CASSQDLRGINSPLHF. CDR3 coding DNA: TGTGCCAGCAGCCAAGATCTTCGAGGGATTAATTCACCCCTCCACTTT.